Below are 8 T cell receptor beta chains sequenced from a single sample in a study of T cell responses to AZD1222 COVID-19 vaccine. Measured with immunoSEQ multiplex PCR; TCRdb has only the in-frame clones, and not every one. The table has more than 75,000 clones, approximately 91% seen once. The source material was peripheral blood, sampled on day 0 of AZD1222 vaccination. The receptor source for this set is an adult in good health.

The chain couples TRBV27 to TRBJ2-1, with D perhaps matching TRBD2 (6 bases). Germline CDR1 and CDR2: MNHEY and SMNVEV (reference sequence). This CDR3 contains 14 residues. Between the trimmed V and J ends, which lost 5 bases and 4 bases, there was a span of 12 bases. CDR3 amino acids: CASSHGSNYNEQFF. For the CDR3, the DNA is TGTGCCAGCAGTCACGGGAGTAATTACAATGAGCAGTTCTTC.

The rearrangement uses TRBV5-1 and TRBJ1-2; no definite D call. The CDR3 contains 15 residues. In germline, CDR1 is SGHRS, CDR2 YFSETQ. Trimming left V 3 bases short and J 6 bases short, with 18 bases between. The CDR3 spells CASSSNVSGRDGYTF. The CDR3 nucleotides read TGCGCCAGCAGCTCGAACGTTTCGGGTCGTGATGGCTACACCTTC.

The CDR3: CSVEVRGTQYF. The CDR3 DNA sequence: TGCAGCGTGGAGGTCAGGGGTACGCAGTATTTT. This chain links TRBV29-1 with TRBJ2-3; a possible D gene is TRBD1 (6 bases). V lost 6 bases, J lost 8 bases, and 12 bases lay in between. The germline CDR1 and CDR2 sequences are SQVTM and ANQGSEA. The CDR3 spans 11 residues.

The chain links TRBV6-5 to TRBJ2-3; D possibly uses TRBD1 or TRBD2 (6 bases each). From germline, CDR1 is MNHEY and CDR2 SVGAGI. V lost 10 bases, J lost 6 bases, and 20 bases lay in between. The CDR3 loop spans 14 amino acids. The CDR3 protein is CATSNRGPPDTQYF. CDR3 sequence (DNA): TGTGCCACCTCAAACCGGGGGCCTCCGGATACGCAGTATTTT.

This rearrangement joins TRBV12-3 or TRBV12-4 to TRBJ1-3, with no clear D. The V gene lost 6 bases and the J gene lost 4 bases, with 7 bases spanning the gap. This CDR3 is 12 amino acids long. In DNA, the CDR3 is TGTGCCAGCAGAGCCCCCGGAAACACCATATATTTT. Translating gives CASRAPGNTIYF.

This clone occurred once. No DNA is shown, since the ends of the CDR3 on it are uncertain; the CDR3 is the one TCRdb lists. J is TRBJ1-2 and V is TRBV15; the D segment call TRBD1 is taken from the table without a DNA check. The CDR3 spans 15 amino acids, including both terminal residues. Per germline, CDR1 LNHNV and CDR2 YYDKDF (reference sequence). This chain's CDR3 is CATSRDVGQGASYPF.

The CDR3 sequence is CASSIISYEQYF. CDR3 coding DNA: TGTGCCAGCAGTATTATCTCCTACGAGCAGTACTTC. This chain connects TRBV6-5 to TRBJ2-7; no clear D. Germline loops: CDR1 MNHEY, CDR2 SVGAGI. Trimming pared 5 bases from V and 0 bases from J, leaving 5 bases between. The CDR3 has 12 residues.

This clone was counted a single time. The chain is built from TRBV4-1 and TRBJ2-4; D perhaps matches TRBD2 (8 bases). Deletions cut 6 bases from V and 8 bases from J, with 17 bases between. The CDR3 extends over 14 amino acids. CDR1 is MGHRA and CDR2 is YSYEKL in the germline V gene. The CDR3 bases are TGCGCCAGCAGGTTAGGGACAGCGGGGGACATTCAGTACTTC. Its translation is CASRLGTAGDIQYF.